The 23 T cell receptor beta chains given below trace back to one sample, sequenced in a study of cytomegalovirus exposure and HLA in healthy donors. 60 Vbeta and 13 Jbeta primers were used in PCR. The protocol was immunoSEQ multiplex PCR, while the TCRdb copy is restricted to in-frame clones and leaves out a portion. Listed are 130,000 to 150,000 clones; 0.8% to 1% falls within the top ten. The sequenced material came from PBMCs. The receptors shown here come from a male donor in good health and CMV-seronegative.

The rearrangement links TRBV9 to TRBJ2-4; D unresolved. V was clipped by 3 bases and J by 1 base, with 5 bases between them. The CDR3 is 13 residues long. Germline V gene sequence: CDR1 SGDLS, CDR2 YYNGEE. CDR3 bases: TGTGCCAGCAGCGATCGGGCCAAAAACATTCAGTACTTC. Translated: CASSDRAKNIQYF.

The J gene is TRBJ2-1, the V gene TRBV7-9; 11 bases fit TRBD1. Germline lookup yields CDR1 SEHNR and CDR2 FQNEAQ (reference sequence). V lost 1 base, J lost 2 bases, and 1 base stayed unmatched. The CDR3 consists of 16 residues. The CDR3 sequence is CASSLGDRGAYNEQFF. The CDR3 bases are TGTGCCAGCAGCTTAGGGGACAGGGGGGCCTACAATGAGCAGTTCTTC.

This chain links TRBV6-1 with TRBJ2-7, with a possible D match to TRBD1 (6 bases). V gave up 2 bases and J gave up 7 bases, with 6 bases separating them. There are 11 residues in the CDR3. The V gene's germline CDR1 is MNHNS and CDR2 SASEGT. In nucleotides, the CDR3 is TGTGCCAGCAGTGAAAGGGGGGAGCAGTACTTC. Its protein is CASSERGEQYF.

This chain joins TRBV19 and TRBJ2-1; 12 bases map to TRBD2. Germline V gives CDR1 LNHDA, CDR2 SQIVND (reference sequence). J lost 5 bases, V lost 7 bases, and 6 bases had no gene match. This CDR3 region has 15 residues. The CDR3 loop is CASNGLAGWNNEQFF. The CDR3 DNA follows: TGTGCCAGTAACGGACTAGCGGGGTGGAACAATGAGCAGTTCTTC. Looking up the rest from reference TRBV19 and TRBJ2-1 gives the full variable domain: DGGITQSPKYLFRKEGQNVTLSCEQNLNHDAMYWYRQDPGQGLRLIYYSQIVNDFQKGDIAEGYSVSREKKESFPLTVTSAQKNPTAFYLCASNGLAGWNNEQFFGPGTRLTVL.

The CDR3 coding sequence is TGTGCCAGCAGCGAGCTGCTGGGGGGTAACTATGGCTACACCTTC. Encoded protein: CASSELLGGNYGYTF. The rearrangement uses TRBV9 and TRBJ1-2; maybe TRBD1 (5 bases). This CDR3 comprises 15 residues. Trimming shortened V by 3 bases and J by 1 base, and 13 bases separated the two germline ends. The germline V gene encodes CDR1 SGDLS and CDR2 YYNGEE.

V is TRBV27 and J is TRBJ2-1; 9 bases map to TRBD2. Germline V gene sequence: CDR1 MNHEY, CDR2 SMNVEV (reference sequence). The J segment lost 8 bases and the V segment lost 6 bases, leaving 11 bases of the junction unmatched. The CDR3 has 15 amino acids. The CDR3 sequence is CASSLPGLAIDEQFF. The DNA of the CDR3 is TGTGCCAGCAGCCTTCCGGGACTAGCAATTGATGAGCAGTTCTTC.

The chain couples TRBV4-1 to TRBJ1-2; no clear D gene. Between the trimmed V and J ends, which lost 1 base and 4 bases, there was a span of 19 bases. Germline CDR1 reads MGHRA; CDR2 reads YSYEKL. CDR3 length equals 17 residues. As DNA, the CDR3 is TGCGCCAGCAGCCAAGGGCTTGGACTCTCACCCCCCTATGGCTACACCTTC. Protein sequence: CASSQGLGLSPPYGYTF.

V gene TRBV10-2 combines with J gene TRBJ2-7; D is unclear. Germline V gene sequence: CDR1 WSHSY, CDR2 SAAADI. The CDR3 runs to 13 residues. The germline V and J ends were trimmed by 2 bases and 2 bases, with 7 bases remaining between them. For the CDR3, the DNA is TGCGCCAGCAGTGAGGGCGGAGCCTACGAGCAGTACTTC. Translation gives CASSEGGAYEQYF.

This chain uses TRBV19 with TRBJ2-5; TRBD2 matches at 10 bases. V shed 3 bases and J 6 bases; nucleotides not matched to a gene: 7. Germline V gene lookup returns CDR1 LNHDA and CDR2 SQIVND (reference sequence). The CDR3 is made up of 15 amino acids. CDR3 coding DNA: TGTGCCAGTAGTATCCTAGCGGGAGTAGGAAAGACCCAGTACTTC. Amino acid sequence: CASSILAGVGKTQYF.

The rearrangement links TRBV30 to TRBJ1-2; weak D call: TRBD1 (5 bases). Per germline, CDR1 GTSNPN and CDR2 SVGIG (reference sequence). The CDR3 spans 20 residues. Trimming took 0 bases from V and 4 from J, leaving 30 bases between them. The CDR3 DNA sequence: TGTGCCTGGAGTGTAAATGAAAAACGAATAAACTCCGGGACTGTCTATGGCTACACCTTC. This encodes CAWSVNEKRINSGTVYGYTF. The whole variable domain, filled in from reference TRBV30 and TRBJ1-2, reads SQTIHQWPATLVQPVGSPLSLECTVEGTSNPNLYWYRQAAGRGLQLLFYSVGIGQISSEVPQNLSASRPQDRQFILSSKKLLLSDSGFYLCAWSVNEKRINSGTVYGYTFGSGTRLTVV.

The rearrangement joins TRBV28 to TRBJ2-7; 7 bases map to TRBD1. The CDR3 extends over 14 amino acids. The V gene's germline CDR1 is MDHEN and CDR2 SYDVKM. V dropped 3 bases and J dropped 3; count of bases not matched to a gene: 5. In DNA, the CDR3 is TGTGCCAGCAGTTTGATGACAGGGTTCTACGAGCAGTACTTC. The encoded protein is CASSLMTGFYEQYF.

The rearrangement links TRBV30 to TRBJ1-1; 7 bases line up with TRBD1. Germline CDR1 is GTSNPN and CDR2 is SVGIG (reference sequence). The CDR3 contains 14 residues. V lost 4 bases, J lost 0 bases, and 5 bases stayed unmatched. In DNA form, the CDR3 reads TGTGCCTGGAACCTCGGGACAGTGAACACTGAAGCTTTCTTT. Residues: CAWNLGTVNTEAFF. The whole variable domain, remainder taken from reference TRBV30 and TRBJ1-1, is SQTIHQWPATLVQPVGSPLSLECTVEGTSNPNLYWYRQAAGRGLQLLFYSVGIGQISSEVPQNLSASRPQDRQFILSSKKLLLSDSGFYLCAWNLGTVNTEAFFGQGTRLTVV.

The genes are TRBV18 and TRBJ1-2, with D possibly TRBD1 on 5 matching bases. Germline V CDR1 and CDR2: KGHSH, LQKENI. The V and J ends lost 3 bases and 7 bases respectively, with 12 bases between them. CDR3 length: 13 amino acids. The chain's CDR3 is CASSPQGRGGYTF. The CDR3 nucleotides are TGTGCCAGCTCACCGCAGGGTCGCGGTGGCTACACCTTC. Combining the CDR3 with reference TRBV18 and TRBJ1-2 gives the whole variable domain NAGVMQNPRHLVRRRGQEARLRCSPMKGHSHVYWYRQLPEEGLKFMVYLQKENIIDESGMPKERFSAEFPKEGPSILRIQQVVRGDSAAYFCASSPQGRGGYTFGSGTRLTVV.

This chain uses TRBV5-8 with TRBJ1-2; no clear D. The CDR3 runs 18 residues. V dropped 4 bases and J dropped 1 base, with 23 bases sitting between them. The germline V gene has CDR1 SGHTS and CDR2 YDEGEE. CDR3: CASSPGRGDTRINYGYTF. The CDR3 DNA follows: TGTGCCAGCAGCCCCGGGCGGGGAGACACCAGAATTAACTATGGCTACACCTTC.

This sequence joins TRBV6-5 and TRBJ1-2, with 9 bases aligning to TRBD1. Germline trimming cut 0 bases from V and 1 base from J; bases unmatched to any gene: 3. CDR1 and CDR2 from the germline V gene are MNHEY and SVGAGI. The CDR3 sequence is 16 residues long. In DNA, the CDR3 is TGTGCCAGCAGTTACTCGGGACAGGGTAATAACTATGGCTACACCTTC. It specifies CASSYSGQGNNYGYTF.

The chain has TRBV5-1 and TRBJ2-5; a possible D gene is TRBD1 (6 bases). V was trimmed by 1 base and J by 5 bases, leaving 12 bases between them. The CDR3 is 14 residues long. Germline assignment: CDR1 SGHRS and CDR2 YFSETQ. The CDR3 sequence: CASSLQGYGETQYF. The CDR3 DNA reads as TGCGCCAGCAGCTTGCAGGGGTACGGGGAGACCCAGTACTTC.

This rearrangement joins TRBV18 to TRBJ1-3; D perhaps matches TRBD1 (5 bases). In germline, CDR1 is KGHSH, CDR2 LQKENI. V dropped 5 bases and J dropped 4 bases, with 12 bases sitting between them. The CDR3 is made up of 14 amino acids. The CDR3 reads CASSGAWRGNTIYF. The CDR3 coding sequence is TGTGCCAGCTCAGGGGCATGGAGAGGAAACACCATATATTTT.

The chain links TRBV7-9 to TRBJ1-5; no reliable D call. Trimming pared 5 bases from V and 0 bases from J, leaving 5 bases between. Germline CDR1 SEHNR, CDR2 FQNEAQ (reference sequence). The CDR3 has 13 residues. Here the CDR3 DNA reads TGTGCCAGCAGCGCCAGTAGCAATCAGCCCCAGCATTTT. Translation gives CASSASSNQPQHF.

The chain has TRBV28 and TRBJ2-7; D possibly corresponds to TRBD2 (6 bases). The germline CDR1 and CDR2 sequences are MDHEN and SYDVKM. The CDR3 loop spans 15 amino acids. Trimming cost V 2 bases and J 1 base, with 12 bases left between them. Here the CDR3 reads CASSLTQEGSYEQYF. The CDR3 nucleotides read TGTGCCAGCAGTTTAACGCAGGAGGGGTCCTACGAGCAGTACTTC.

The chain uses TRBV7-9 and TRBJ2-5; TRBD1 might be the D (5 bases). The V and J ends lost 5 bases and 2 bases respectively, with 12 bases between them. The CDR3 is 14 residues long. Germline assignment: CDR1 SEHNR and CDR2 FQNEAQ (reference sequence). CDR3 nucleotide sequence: TGTGCCAGCAGCCCTTACGACAGACAAGAGACCCAGTACTTC. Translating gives CASSPYDRQETQYF. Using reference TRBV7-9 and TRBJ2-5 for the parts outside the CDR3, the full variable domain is DTGVSQNPRHKITKRGQNVTFRCDPISEHNRLYWYRQTLGQGPEFLTYFQNEAQLEKSRLLSDRFSAERPKGSFSTLEIQRTEQGDSAMYLCASSPYDRQETQYFGPGTRLLVL.

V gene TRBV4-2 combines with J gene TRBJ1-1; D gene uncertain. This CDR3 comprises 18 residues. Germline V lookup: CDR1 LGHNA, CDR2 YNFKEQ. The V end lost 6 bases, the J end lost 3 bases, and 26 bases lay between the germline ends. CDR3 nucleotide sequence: TGTGCCAGCAGGCTGGGAGAGGGCGCCGGAAATTCCCACACTGAAGCTTTCTTT. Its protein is CASRLGEGAGNSHTEAFF.

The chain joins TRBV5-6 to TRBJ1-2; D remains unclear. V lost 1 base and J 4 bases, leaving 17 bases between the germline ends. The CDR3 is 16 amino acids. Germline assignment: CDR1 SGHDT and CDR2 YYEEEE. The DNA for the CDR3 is TGTGCCAGCAGCTTGATACAGTCCCAATCAGGCTATGGCTACACCTTC. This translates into CASSLIQSQSGYGYTF.

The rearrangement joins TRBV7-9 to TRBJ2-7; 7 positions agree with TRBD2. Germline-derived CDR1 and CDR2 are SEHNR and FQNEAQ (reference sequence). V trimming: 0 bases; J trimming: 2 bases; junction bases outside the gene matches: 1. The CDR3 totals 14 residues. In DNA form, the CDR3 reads TGTGCCAGCAGCTTAGCTCTAGCGGCCTACGAGCAGTACTTC. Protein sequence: CASSLALAAYEQYF.